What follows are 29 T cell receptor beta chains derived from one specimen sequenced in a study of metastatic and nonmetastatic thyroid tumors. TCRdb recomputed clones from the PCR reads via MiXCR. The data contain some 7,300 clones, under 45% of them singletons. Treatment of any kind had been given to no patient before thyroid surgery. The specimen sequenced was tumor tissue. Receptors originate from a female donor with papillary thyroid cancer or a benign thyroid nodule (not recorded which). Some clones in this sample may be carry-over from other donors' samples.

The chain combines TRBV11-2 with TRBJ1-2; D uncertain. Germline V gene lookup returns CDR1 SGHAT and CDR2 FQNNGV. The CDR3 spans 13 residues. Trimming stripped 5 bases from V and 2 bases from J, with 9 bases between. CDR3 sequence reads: CASSPGPNYGYTF. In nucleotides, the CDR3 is TGTGCCAGCAGCCCTGGACCGAACTATGGCTACACCTTC. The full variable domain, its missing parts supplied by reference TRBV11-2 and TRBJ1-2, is EAGVAQSPRYKIIEKRQSVAFWCNPISGHATLYWYQQILGQGPKLLIQFQNNGVVDDSQLPKDRFSAERLKGVDSTLKIQPAKLEDSAVYLCASSPGPNYGYTFGSGTRLTVV.

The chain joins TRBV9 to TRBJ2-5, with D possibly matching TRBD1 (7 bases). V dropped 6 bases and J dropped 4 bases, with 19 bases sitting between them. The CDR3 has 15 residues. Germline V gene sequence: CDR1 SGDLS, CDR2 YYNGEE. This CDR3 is CASIPAGQCRETQYF. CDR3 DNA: TGTGCCAGCATCCCTGCGGGACAGTGTAGAGAGACCCAGTACTTC. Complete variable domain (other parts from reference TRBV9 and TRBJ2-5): DSGVTQTPKHLITATGQRVTLRCSPRSGDLSVYWYQQSLDQGLQFLIQYYNGEERAKGNILERFSAQQFPDLHSELNLSSLELGDSALYFCASIPAGQCRETQYFGPGTRLLVL.

The CDR3 DNA is TGTGCCAGCAGCTCTTGGACAGGGAATGAAAAACTGTTTTTT. It codes for CASSSWTGNEKLFF. V and J are TRBV11-2 and TRBJ1-4; 8 bases map to TRBD1. Per germline, CDR1 SGHAT and CDR2 FQNNGV. The CDR3 length is 14 residues. V gave up 4 bases and J gave up 5 bases; unmatched junction bases: 3. The complete variable domain, with remaining parts taken from reference TRBV11-2 and TRBJ1-4, reads EAGVAQSPRYKIIEKRQSVAFWCNPISGHATLYWYQQILGQGPKLLIQFQNNGVVDDSQLPKDRFSAERLKGVDSTLKIQPAKLEDSAVYLCASSSWTGNEKLFFGSGTQLSVL.

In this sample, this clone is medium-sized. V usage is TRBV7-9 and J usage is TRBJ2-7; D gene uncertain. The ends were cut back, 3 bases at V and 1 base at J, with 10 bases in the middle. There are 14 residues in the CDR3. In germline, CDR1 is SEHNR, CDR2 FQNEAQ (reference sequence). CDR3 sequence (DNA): TGTGCCAGCAGCTTGGGATCAACATCCTACGAGCAGTACTTC. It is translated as CASSLGSTSYEQYF.

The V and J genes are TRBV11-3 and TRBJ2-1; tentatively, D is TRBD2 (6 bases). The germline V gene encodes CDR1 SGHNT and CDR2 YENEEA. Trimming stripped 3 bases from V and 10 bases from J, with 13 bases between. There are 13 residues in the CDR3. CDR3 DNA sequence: TGTGCCAGCAGCTTCGATAGCGGTCGAGAGCAGTTCTTC. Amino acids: CASSFDSGREQFF. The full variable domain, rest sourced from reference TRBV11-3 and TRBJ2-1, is EAGVVQSPRYKIIEKKQPVAFWCNPISGHNTLYWYLQNLGQGPELLIRYENEEAVDDSQLPKDRFSAERLKGVDSTLKIQPAELGDSAVYLCASSFDSGREQFFGPGTRLTVL.

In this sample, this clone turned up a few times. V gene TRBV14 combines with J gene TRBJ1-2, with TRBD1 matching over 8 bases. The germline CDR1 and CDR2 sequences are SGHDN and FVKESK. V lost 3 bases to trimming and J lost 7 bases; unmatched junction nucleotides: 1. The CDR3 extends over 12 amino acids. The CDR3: CASSQDRVGYTF. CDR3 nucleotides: TGTGCCAGCAGCCAGGACAGGGTTGGCTACACCTTC.

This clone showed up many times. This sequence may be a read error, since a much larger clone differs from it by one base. The CDR3: CASSLAGATNEKLFF. The DNA of the CDR3 is TGTGCCAGCAGCCTGGCAGGGGCTACTAATGAAAAACTGTTTTTT. The chain carries TRBV7-3 and TRBJ1-4; a possible D gene is TRBD1 (6 bases). CDR3 size: 15 residues. Germline loops: CDR1 SGHTA, CDR2 FQGTGA. Trimming cost V 5 bases and J 2 bases, with 12 bases left between them. Together with reference TRBV7-3 and TRBJ1-4, the CDR3 gives the full variable domain: GAGVSQTPSNKVTEKGKYVELRCDPISGHTALYWYRQSLGQGPEFLIYFQGTGAADDSGLPNDRFFAVRPEGSVSTLKIQRTERGDSAVYLCASSLAGATNEKLFFGSGTQLSVL.

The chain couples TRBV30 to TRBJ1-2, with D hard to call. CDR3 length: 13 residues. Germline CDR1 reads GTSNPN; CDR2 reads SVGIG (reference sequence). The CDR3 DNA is TGTGCTAGCCGGGGAGTTTCAAACTATGGCTACACCTTC. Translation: CASRGVSNYGYTF.

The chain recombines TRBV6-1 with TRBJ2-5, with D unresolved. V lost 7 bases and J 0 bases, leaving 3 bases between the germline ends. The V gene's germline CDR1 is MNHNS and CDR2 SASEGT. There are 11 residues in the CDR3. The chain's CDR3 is CASTHQETQYF. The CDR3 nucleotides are TGTGCCAGCACCCACCAAGAGACCCAGTACTTC.

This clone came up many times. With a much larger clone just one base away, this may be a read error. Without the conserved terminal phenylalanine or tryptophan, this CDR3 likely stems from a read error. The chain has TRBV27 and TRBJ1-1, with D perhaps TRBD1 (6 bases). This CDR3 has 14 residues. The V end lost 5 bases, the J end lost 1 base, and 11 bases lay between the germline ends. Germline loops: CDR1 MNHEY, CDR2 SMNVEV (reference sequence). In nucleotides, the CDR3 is TGTGCCAGCAGTCCCCGGACAGCGAACACTGAAGCTTTCTCT. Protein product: CASSPRTANTEAFS.

The CDR3 bases are TGCAGTGCTAGAACACCGGGAGGTATTGACGAGCAGTACTTC. It is translated as CSARTPGGIDEQYF. V usage is TRBV20-1 and J usage is TRBJ2-7; TRBD2 agrees at 7 bases. This CDR3 has 14 amino acids. Germline V gene data show CDR1 as DFQATT and CDR2 as SNEGSKA (reference sequence). The trim removed 2 bases at V and 5 bases at J, leaving 9 bases unmatched.

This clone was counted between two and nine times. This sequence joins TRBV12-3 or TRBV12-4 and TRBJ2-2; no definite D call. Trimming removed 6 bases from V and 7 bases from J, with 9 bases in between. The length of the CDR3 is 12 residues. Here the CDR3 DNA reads TGTGCCAGCAGGGGCGGCGGCGGGGAGCTGTTTTTT. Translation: CASRGGGGELFF.

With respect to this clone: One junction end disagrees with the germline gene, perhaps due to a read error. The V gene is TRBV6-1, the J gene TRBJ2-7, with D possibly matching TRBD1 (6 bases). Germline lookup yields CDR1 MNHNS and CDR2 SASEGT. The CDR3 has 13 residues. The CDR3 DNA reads TGTACCAGCATACGACAGGAGGTGTACGAGCAGTACTTC. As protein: CTSIRQEVYEQYF.

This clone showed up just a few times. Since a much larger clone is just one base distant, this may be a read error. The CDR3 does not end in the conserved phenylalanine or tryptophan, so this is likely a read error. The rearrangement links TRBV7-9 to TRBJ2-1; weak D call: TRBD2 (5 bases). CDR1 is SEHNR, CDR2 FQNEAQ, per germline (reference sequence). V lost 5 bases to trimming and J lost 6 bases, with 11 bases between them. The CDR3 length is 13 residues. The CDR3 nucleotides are TGTGCCAGCAGCCGTAGCGACGGCAATGAGCAGTTCCTC. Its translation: CASSRSDGNEQFL.

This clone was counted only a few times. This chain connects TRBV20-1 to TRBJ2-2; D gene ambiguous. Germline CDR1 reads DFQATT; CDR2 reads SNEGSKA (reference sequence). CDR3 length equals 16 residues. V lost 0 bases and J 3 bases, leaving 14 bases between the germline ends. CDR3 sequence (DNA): TGCAGTGCTAGAGATGGGGTCTTTGGGGACACCGGGGAGCTGTTTTTT. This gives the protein CSARDGVFGDTGELFF.

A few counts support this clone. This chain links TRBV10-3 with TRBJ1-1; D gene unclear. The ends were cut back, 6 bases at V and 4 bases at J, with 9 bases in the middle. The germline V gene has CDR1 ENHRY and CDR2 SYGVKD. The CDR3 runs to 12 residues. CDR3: CAIREVGTEAFF. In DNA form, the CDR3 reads TGTGCCATCAGGGAAGTCGGCACTGAAGCTTTCTTT.

CDR3 nucleotides: TGTGCCAGTAGTATCTGGACAGAAGGCGGCACAGATACGCAGTATTTT. Protein: CASSIWTEGGTDTQYF. V and J are TRBV19 and TRBJ2-3; D perhaps matches TRBD1 (6 bases). V dropped 3 bases and J dropped 1 base, with 14 bases sitting between them. CDR3 size: 16 residues. CDR1 and CDR2 from the germline V gene are LNHDA and SQIVND (reference sequence).

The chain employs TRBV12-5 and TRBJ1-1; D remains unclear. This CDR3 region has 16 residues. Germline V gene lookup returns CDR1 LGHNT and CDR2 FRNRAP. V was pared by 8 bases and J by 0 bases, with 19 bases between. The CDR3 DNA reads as TGTGCTAGTAGCGCGGGTCCTACTATTTTGAACACTGAAGCTTTCTTT. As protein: CASSAGPTILNTEAFF.

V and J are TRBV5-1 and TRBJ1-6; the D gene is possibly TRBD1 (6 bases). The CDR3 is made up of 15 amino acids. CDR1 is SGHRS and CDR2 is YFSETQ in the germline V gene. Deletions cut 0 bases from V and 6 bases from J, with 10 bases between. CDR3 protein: CASSLVQGRNSPLHF. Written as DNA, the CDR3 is TGCGCCAGCAGCTTGGTACAGGGTCGTAATTCACCCCTCCACTTT.

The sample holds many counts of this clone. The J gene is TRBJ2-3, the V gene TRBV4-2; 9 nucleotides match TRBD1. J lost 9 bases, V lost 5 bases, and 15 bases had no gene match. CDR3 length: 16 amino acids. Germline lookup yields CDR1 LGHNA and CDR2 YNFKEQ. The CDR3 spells CASSAGTGSPGVTQYF. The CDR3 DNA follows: TGTGCCAGCAGCGCGGGGACAGGGTCCCCCGGGGTGACGCAGTATTTT.

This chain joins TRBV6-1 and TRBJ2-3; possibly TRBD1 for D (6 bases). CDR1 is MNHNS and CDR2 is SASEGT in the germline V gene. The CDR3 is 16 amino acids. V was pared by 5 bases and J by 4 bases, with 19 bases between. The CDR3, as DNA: TGTGCCAGCAGTTTGAAGGGGGACGAAGGGGCAGATACGCAGTATTTT. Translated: CASSLKGDEGADTQYF.

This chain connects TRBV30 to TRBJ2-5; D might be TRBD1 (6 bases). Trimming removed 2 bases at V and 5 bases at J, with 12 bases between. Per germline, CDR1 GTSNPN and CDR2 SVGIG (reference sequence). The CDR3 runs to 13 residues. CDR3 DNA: TGTGCCTGGAGTCCTCCAAGGGGGGAGACCCAGTACTTC. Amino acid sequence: CAWSPPRGETQYF.

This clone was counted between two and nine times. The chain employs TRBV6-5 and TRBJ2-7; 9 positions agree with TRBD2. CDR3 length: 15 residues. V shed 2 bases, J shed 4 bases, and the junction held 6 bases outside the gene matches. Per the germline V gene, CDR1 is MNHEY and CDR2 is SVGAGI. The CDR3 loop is CASSYVAGVRYEQYF. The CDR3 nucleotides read TGTGCCAGCAGTTACGTAGCGGGAGTTAGGTACGAGCAGTACTTC.

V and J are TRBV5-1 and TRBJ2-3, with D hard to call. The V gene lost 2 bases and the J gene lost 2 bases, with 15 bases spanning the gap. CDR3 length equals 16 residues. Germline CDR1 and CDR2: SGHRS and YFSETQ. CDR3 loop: CASSFLGSPVTDTQYF. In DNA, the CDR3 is TGCGCCAGCAGCTTTTTGGGCTCCCCGGTCACAGATACGCAGTATTTT.

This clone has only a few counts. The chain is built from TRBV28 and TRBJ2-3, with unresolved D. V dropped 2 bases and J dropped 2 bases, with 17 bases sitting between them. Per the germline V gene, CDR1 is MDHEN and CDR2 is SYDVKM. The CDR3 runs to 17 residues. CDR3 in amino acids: CASSLIVGKRHTDTQYF. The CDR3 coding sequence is TGTGCCAGCAGTTTAATAGTCGGAAAAAGACACACAGATACGCAGTATTTT.

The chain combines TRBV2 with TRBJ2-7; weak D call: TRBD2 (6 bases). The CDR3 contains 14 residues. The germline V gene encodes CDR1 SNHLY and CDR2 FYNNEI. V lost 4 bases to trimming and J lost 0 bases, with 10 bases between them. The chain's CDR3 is CASSVSGSSYEQYF. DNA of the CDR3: TGTGCCAGCAGTGTTTCCGGGAGCTCCTACGAGCAGTACTTC.

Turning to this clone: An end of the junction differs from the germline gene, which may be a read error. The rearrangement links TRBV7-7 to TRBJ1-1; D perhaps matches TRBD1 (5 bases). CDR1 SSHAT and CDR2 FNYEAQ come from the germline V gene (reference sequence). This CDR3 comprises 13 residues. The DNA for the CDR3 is TGTGCTAGCAGCCCCCGTTGGGGGACTGAAGCTTTCTTT. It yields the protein CASSPRWGTEAFF.

The chain's CDR3 is CASSITSGRENEQFF. The CDR3 region has the DNA TGTGCCAGCAGTATAACTAGCGGGAGAGAAAATGAGCAGTTCTTC. The chain carries TRBV2 and TRBJ2-1; 11 positions agree with TRBD2. Germline V gene sequence: CDR1 SNHLY, CDR2 FYNNEI. J gave up 7 bases and V 5 bases, and 7 bases lay outside the gene matches. The CDR3 runs to 15 residues. The full variable domain, rest sourced from reference TRBV2 and TRBJ2-1, is EPEVTQTPSHQVTQMGQEVILRCVPISNHLYFYWYRQILGQKVEFLVSFYNNEISEKSEIFDDQFSVERPDGSNFTLKIRSTKLEDSAMYFCASSITSGRENEQFFGPGTRLTVL.

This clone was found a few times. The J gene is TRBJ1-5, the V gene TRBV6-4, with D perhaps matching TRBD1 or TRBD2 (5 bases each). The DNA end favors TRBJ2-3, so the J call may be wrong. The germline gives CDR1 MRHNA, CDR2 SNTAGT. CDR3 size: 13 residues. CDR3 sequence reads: CASSWGTGQPQYF. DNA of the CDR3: TGTGCCAGCAGCTGGGGGACGGGTCAGCCCCAGTATTTT.